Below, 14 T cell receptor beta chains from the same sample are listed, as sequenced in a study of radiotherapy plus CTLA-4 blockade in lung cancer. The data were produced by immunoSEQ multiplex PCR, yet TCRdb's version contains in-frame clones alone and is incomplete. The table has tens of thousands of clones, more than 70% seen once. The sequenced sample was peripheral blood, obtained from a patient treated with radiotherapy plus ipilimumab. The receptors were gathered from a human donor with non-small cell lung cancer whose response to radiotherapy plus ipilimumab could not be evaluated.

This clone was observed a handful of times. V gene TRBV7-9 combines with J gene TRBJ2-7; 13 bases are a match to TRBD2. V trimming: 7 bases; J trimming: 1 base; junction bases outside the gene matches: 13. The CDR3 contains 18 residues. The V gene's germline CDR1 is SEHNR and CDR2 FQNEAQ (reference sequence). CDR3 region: CASTFTSGRAVGSYEQYF. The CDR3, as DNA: TGTGCCAGCACCTTTACTAGCGGGAGGGCCGTCGGGTCCTACGAGCAGTACTTC.

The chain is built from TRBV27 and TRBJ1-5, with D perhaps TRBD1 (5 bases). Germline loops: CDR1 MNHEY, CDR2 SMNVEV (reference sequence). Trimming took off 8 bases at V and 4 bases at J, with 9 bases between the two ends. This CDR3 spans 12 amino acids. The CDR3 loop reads CASRTTNQPQHF. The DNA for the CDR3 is TGTGCCAGCCGGACAACTAATCAGCCCCAGCATTTT.

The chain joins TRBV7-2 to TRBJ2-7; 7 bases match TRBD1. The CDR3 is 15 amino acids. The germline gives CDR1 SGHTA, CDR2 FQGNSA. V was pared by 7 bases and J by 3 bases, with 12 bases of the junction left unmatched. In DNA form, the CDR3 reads TGTGCCAGCAACCGAGGGGGCGCAAATGGCTACGAGCAGTACTTC. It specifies CASNRGGANGYEQYF.

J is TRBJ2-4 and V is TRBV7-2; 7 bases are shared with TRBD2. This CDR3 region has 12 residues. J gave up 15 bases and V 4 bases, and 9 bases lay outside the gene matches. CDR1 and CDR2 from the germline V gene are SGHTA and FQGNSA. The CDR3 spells CASSSPGGLWYF. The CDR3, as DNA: TGTGCCAGCAGCTCCCCGGGGGGTCTTTGGTACTTC.

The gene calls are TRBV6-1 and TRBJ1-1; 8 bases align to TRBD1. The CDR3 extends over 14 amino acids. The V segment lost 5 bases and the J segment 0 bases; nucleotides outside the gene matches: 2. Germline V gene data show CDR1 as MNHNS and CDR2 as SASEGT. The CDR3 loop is CASSRQGMNTEAFF. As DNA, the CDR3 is TGTGCCAGCAGTAGACAGGGGATGAACACTGAAGCTTTCTTT.

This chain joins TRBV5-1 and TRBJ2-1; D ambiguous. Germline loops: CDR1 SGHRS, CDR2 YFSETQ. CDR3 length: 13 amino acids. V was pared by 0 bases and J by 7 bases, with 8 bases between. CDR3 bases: TGCGCCAGCAGCTTGGACCAGGTAAATGAGCAGTTCTTC. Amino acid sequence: CASSLDQVNEQFF.

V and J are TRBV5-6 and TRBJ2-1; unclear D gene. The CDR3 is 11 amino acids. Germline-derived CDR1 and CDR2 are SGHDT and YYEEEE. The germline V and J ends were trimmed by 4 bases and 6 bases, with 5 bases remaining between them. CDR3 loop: CASSRFNEQFF. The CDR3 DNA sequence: TGTGCCAGCAGCCGGTTCAATGAGCAGTTCTTC.

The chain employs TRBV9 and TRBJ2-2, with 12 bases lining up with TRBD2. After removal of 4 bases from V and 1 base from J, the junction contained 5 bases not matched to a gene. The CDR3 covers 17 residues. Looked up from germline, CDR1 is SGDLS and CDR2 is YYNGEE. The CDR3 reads CASSLLAGGGNTGELFF. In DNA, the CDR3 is TGTGCCAGCAGCTTACTAGCGGGGGGCGGGAACACCGGGGAGCTGTTTTTT. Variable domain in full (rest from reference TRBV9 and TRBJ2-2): DSGVTQTPKHLITATGQRVTLRCSPRSGDLSVYWYQQSLDQGLQFLIQYYNGEERAKGNILERFSAQQFPDLHSELNLSSLELGDSALYFCASSLLAGGGNTGELFFGEGSRLTVL.

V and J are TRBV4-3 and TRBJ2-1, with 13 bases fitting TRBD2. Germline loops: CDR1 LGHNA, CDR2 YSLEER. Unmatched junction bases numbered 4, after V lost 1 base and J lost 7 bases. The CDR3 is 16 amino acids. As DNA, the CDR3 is TGCGCCAGCAGCCAAGGGACTAGCGGGAGAGTGAATGAGCAGTTCTTC. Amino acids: CASSQGTSGRVNEQFF.

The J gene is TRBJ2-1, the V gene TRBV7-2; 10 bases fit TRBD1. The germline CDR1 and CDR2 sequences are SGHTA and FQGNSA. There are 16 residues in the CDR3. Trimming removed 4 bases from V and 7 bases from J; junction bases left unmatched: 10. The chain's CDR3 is CASSSGGTGVPNEQFF. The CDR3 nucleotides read TGTGCCAGCAGCTCTGGGGGGACAGGGGTACCAAATGAGCAGTTCTTC.

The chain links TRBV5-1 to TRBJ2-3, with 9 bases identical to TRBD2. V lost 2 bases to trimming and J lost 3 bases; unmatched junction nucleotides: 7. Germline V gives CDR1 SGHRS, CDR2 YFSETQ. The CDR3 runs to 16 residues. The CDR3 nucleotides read TGCGCCAGCAGCTTCAGCGGGGGGAGAGTTACAGATACGCAGTATTTT. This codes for CASSFSGGRVTDTQYF. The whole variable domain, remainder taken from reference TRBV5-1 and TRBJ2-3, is KAGVTQTPRYLIKTRGQQVTLSCSPISGHRSVSWYQQTPGQGLQFLFEYFSETQRNKGNFPGRFSGRQFSNSRSEMNVSTLELGDSALYLCASSFSGGRVTDTQYFGPGTRLTVL.

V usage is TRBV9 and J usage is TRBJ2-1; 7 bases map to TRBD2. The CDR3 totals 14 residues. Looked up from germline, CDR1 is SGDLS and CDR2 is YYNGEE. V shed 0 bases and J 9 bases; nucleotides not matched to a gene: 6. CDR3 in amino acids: CASSVGSGGSEQFF. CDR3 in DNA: TGTGCCAGCAGCGTAGGGTCGGGAGGCAGTGAGCAGTTCTTC. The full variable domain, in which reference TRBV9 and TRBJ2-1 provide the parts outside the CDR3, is DSGVTQTPKHLITATGQRVTLRCSPRSGDLSVYWYQQSLDQGLQFLIQYYNGEERAKGNILERFSAQQFPDLHSELNLSSLELGDSALYFCASSVGSGGSEQFFGPGTRLTVL.

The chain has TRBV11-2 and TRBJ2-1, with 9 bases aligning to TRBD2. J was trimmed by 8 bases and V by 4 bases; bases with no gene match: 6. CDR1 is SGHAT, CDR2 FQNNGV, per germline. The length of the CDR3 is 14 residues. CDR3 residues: CASSSSGVSYEQFF. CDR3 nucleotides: TGTGCCAGCAGCTCTAGCGGGGTTAGCTATGAGCAGTTCTTC.

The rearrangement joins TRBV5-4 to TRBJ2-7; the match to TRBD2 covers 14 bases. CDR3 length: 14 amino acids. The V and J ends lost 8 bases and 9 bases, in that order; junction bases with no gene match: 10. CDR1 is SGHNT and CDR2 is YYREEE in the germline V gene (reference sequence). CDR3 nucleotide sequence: TGTGCCAGTCGACTAGCGGGAGGGTCGCTCGGGCAGTACTTC. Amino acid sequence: CASRLAGGSLGQYF. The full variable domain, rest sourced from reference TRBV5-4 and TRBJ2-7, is ETGVTQSPTHLIKTRGQQVTLRCSSQSGHNTVSWYQQALGQGPQFIFQYYREEENGRGNFPPRFSGLQFPNYSSELNVNALELDDSALYLCASRLAGGSLGQYFGPGTRLTVT.